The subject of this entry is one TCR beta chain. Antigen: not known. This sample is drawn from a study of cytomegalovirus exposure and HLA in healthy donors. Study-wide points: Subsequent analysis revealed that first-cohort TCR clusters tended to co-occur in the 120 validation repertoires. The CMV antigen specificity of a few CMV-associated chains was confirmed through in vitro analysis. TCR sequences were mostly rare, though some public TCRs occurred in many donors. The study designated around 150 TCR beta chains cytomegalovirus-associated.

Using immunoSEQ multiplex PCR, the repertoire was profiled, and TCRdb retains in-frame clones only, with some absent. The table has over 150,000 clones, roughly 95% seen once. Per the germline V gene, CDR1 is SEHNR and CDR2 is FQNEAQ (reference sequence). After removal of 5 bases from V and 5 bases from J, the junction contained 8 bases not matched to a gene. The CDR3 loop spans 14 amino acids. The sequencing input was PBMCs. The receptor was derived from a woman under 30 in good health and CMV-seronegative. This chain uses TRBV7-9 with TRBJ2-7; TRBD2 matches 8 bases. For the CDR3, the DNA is TGTGCCAGCAGCAGAAGCGGGAGCAGGGACGAGCAGTACTTC. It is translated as CASSRSGSRDEQYF.